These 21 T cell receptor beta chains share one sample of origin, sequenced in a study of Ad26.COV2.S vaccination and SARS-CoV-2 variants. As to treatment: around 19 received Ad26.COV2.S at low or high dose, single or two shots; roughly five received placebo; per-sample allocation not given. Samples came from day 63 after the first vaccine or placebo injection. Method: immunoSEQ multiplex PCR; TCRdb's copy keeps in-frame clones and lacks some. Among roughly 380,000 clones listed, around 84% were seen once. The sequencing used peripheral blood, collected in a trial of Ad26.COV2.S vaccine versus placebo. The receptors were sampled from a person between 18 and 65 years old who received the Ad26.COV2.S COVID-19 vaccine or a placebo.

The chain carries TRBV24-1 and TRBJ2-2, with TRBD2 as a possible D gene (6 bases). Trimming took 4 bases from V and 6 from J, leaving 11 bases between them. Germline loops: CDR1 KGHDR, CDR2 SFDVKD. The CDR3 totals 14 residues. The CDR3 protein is CATSEQTSPGELFF. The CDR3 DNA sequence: TGTGCCACCAGTGAGCAAACTAGCCCCGGGGAGCTGTTTTTT.

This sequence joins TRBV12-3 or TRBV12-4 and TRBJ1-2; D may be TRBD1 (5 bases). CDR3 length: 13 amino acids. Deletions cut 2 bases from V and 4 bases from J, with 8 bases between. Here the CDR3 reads CASSLTGSYGYTF. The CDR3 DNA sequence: TGTGCCAGCAGTTTAACAGGCTCCTATGGCTACACCTTC.

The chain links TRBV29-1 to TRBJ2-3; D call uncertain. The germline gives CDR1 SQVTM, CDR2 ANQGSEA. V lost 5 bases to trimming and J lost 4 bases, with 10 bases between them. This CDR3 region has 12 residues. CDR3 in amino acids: CSVSIGSDTQYF. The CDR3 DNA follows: TGCAGCGTTTCGATTGGCTCAGATACGCAGTATTTT.

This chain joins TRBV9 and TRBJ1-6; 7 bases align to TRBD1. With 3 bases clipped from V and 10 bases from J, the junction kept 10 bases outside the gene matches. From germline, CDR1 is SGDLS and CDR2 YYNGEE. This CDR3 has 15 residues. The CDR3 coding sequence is TGTGCCAGCAGCGACCAGGGGGTCATTATATCACCCCTCCACTTT. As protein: CASSDQGVIISPLHF.

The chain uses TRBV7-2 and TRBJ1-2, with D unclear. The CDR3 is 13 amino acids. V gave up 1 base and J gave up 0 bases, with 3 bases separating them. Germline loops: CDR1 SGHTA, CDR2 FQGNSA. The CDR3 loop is CASSLGANYGYTF. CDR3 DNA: TGTGCCAGCAGCTTAGGAGCTAACTATGGCTACACCTTC.

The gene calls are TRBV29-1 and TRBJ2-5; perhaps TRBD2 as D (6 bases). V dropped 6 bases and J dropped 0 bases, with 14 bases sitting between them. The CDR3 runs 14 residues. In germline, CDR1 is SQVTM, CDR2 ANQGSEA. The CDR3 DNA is TGCAGCGTGGAGGGACCCATGTACCAAGAGACCCAGTACTTC. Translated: CSVEGPMYQETQYF.

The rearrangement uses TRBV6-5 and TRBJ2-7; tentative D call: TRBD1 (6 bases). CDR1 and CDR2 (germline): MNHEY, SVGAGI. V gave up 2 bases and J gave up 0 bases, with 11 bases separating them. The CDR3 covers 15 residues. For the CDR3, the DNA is TGTGCCAGCAGTTACCTACAGGGCGGCTCCTACGAGCAGTACTTC. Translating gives CASSYLQGGSYEQYF.

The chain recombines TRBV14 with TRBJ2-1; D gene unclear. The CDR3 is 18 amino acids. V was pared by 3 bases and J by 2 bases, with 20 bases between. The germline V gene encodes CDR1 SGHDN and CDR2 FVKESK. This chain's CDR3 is CASSHKIPPPRTYNEQFF. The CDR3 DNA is TGTGCCAGCAGCCATAAGATCCCACCCCCGCGAACCTACAATGAGCAGTTCTTC.

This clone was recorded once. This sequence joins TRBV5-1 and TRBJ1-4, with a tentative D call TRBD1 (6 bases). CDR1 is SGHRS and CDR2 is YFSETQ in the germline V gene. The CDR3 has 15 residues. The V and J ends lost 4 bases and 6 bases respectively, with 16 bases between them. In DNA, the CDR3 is TGCGCCAGCAGCGCACAACAGGGTCGGTATGAAAAACTGTTTTTT. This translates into CASSAQQGRYEKLFF. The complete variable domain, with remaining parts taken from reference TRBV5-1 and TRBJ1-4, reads KAGVTQTPRYLIKTRGQQVTLSCSPISGHRSVSWYQQTPGQGLQFLFEYFSETQRNKGNFPGRFSGRQFSNSRSEMNVSTLELGDSALYLCASSAQQGRYEKLFFGSGTQLSVL.

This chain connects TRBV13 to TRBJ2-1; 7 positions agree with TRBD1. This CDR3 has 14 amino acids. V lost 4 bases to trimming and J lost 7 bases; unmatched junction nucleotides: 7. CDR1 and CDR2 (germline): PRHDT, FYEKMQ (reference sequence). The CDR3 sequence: CASSYRTGYNEQFF. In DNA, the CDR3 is TGTGCCAGCAGCTATAGGACAGGTTATAATGAGCAGTTCTTC.

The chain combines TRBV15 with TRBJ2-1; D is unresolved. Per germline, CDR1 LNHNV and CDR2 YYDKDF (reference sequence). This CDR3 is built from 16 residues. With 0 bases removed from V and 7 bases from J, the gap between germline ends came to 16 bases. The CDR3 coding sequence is TGTGCCACCAGCAGAGATGTCGGTTCTCTGGTGAATGAGCAGTTCTTC. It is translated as CATSRDVGSLVNEQFF.

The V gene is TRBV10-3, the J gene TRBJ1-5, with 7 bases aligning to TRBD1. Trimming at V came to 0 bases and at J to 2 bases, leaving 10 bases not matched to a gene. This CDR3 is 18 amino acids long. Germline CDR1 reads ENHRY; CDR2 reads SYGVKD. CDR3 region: CAISESGQGGAGNQPQHF. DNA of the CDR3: TGTGCCATCAGTGAGTCGGGCCAGGGGGGAGCGGGCAATCAGCCCCAGCATTTT.

In DNA form, the CDR3 reads TGTGCCAGCAGCTTAGGTCTGAGGTATGGCTACACCTTC. Its protein is CASSLGLRYGYTF. V and J are TRBV7-2 and TRBJ1-2; no reliable D call. The CDR3 is 13 amino acids. Trimming removed 1 base from V and 5 bases from J, with 8 bases in between. Germline CDR1 is SGHTA and CDR2 is FQGNSA.

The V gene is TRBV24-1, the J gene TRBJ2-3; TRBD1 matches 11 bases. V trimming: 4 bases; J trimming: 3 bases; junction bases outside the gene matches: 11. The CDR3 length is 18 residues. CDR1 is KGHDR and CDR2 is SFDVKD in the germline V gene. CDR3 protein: CATSDRRDRGGWTDTQYF. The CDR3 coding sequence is TGTGCCACCAGTGACCGTAGGGACAGGGGGGGATGGACAGATACGCAGTATTTT.

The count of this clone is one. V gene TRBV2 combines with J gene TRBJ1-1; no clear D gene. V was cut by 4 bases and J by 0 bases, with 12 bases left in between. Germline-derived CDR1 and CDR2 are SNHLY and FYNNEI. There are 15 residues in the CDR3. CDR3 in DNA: TGTGCCAGCAGTGGGACTGTTGTTGTGAACACTGAAGCTTTCTTT. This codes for CASSGTVVVNTEAFF.

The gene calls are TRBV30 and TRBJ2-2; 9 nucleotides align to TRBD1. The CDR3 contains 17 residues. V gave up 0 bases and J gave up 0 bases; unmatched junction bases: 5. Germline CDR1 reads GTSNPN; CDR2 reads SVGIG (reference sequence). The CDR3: CAWSVPRTGANTGELFF. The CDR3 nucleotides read TGTGCCTGGAGTGTACCGCGGACAGGGGCGAACACCGGGGAGCTGTTTTTT.

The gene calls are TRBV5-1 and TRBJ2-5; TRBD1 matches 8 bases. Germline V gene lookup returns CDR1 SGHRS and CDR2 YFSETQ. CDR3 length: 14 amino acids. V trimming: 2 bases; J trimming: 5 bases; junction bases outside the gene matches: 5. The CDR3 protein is CASSLGQGYETQYF. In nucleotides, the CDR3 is TGCGCCAGCAGCTTAGGACAGGGTTACGAGACCCAGTACTTC.

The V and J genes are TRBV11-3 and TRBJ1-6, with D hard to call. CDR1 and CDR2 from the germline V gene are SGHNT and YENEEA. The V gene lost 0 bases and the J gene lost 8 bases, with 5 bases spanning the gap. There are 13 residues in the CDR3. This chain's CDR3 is CASSLDSDSPLHF. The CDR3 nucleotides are TGTGCCAGCAGCTTAGACTCCGATTCACCCCTCCACTTT.

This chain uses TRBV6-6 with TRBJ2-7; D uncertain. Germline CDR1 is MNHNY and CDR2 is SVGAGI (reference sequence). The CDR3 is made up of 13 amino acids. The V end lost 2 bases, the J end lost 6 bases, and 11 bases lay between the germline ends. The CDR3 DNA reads TGTGCCAGCAGTTACCCCCCTCTCGGCGAGCAGTACTTC. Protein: CASSYPPLGEQYF.

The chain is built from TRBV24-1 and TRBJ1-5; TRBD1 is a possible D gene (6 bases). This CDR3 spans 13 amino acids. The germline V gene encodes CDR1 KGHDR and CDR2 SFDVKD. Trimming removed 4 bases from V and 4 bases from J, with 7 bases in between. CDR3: CATSDRGNQPQHF. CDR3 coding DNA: TGTGCCACCAGTGACAGGGGAAATCAGCCCCAGCATTTT.

CDR3: CASTRSGSTGYEQYF. The CDR3 bases are TGTGCCAGCACACGGAGCGGGAGCACTGGCTACGAGCAGTACTTC. This sequence joins TRBV6-5 and TRBJ2-7; TRBD2 matches at 8 bases. The J segment lost 3 bases and the V segment lost 7 bases, leaving 11 bases of the junction unmatched. Germline-derived CDR1 and CDR2 are MNHEY and SVGAGI. CDR3 length: 15 amino acids.